The rows below give T cell receptor beta chains drawn from one sample of a study of Ad26.COV2.S vaccination and SARS-CoV-2 variants. Libraries were prepared by immunoSEQ multiplex PCR; TCRdb keeps only in-frame clonotypes and omits some of them. There are about 350,000 clones in the sample; about 88% occur only once, and approximately 12% lies in the top ten. Sample: peripheral blood, taken in a trial of Ad26.COV2.S vaccine versus placebo. The receptors were sampled from a person aged 18 to 59 who received the Ad26.COV2.S COVID-19 vaccine or a placebo. Both conserved end residues are trimmed from each CDR3.

V	J	CDR3
TRBV7-6	TRBJ2-3	ASRASGSIYTDTQY
TRBV11-1	TRBJ1-2	ASSPTGGYGYT
TRBV18	TRBJ2-2	ASSPPEVRDDTGELF
TRBV6-2/TRBV6-3	TRBJ2-3	ASSYGTDNWDTQY
TRBV4-2	TRBJ1-4	ASSQDRTSANEKLF
TRBV19	TRBJ2-1	ASSIVRTSYNEQF
TRBV7-3	TRBJ1-6	ASSFQGSSYNSPLH
TRBV10-2	TRBJ2-7	ASSEDVGGRYEQY
TRBV12-3/TRBV12-4	TRBJ1-1	ASRRGWTTEAF
TRBV4-1	TRBJ1-4	ASSQDLGIGNEKLF
TRBV10-3	TRBJ1-4	AISASGGDNEKLF
TRBV3-1/TRBV3-2	TRBJ1-5	ASSQDYPGLNQPQH
TRBV5-1	TRBJ1-1	ASSLDRNTEAF
TRBV5-1	TRBJ1-2	ASSFGTAELNYGYT
TRBV11-2	TRBJ1-1	ASSFFDDWPTEAF
TRBV19	TRBJ1-2	ASSQRTGDGYT
TRBV3-1/TRBV3-2	TRBJ1-2	ASSQRGAYGYT
TRBV5-5	TRBJ2-5	ASSWGPLGAGETQY
TRBV19	TRBJ1-1	ASSGGQGTEAF
TRBV4-3	TRBJ1-3	ASSQDGDTPGNTIY
TRBV19	TRBJ2-3	ASTPRGGGTDTQY
TRBV9	TRBJ2-3	ASSPPSGTQY
TRBV10-3	TRBJ2-3	AIRKGQTDTDTQY
TRBV5-1	TRBJ2-2	ASSFSPGQGKAGELF
TRBV4-3	TRBJ2-7	ASSQDRDRGYEQY
TRBV25-1	TRBJ1-3	ASSATTGRGISGNTIY
TRBV5-1	TRBJ2-1	ASSLAQQGEQF
TRBV7-9	TRBJ1-1	ASSIRQGMNTEAF
TRBV9	TRBJ2-1	ASTQTSGPYNEQF
TRBV2	TRBJ2-7	AVQHSGGSYEQY
TRBV3-1/TRBV3-2	TRBJ1-5	ASSQGRQPQH
TRBV28	TRBJ1-1	ASSLGGLLSGTEAF
TRBV20-1	TRBJ1-2	SAGLDYGYT
TRBV10-3	TRBJ2-1	ATLGLAGGPGEQF
TRBV19	TRBJ1-1	ASSPSAGKYSEAF
TRBV28	TRBJ2-1	ASRSYNEQF
TRBV5-6	TRBJ1-5	ASSRVGNQPQH
TRBV3-1/TRBV3-2	TRBJ2-3	ASTGRGADTQY
TRBV4-3	TRBJ2-2	ASSPGGLAGVRDTGELF
TRBV5-4	TRBJ2-7	ASSWGTSGGAYEQY
TRBV5-6	TRBJ1-5	ASSSGFPSNQPQH
TRBV19	TRBJ1-4	ASSTDRLPEGELF
TRBV19	TRBJ1-2	ASSVTGTGASFNYGYT
TRBV4-1	TRBJ2-3	ASSPDTSGGPLRTDTQY
TRBV6-5	TRBJ1-1	ASSLGTGNTEAF
TRBV4-3	TRBJ2-7	ASSQRQGYEQY
TRBV7-9	TRBJ1-2	ASSLRDRDYGYT
TRBV5-4	TRBJ1-2	ASSSRGVNYGYT
TRBV5-1	TRBJ2-3	ASSLAGSTDTQY
TRBV5-1	TRBJ2-1	ASSSGTSGSRDEQF
TRBV28	TRBJ2-2	ASSYDRGRTGELF
TRBV11-2	TRBJ2-7	ASSWQGDEQY
TRBV4-1	TRBJ2-7	ASSQVGGRGEQY